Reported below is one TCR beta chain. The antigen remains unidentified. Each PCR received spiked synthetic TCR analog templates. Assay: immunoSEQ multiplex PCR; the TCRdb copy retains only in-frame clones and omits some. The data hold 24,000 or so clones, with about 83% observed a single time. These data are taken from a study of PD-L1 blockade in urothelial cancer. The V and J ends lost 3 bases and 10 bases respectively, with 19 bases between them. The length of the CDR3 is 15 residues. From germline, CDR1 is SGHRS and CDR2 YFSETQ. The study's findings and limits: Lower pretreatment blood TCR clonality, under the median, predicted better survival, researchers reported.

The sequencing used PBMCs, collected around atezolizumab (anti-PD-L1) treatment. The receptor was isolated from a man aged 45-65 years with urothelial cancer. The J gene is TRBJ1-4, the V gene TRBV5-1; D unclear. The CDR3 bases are TGCGCCAGCAGCTCGGATGAGGTCAACGTCGGAAAACTGTTTTTT. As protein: CASSSDEVNVGKLFF.